Listed below are T cell receptor beta chains from one sample, sequenced in a study of human thymus T cells. Sequencing used immunoSEQ multiplex PCR; TCRdb keeps in-frame clones, though not all of them. This table holds 100,000 to 150,000 clones, around 94% found once. Sequencing input: thymus tissue. The receptors come from a boy in the first two years of life with a congenital heart defect but otherwise immunologically healthy. Each CDR3 is given with its conserved first and last residue. Each record gives: J gene, clone size, D gene, V gene, CDR3 protein, CDR3 DNA. D genes are given only for firm matches. Expanded clones are given a class, and other clones once, few, many or no size at all.

j_gene: TRBJ2-7; abundance: .; d_gene: TRBD2; v_gene: TRBV27; CDR3aa: CASSPRRTSGGREQYF; CDR3nt: TGTGCCAGCAGTCCCAGACGCACTAGCGGGGGGCGCGAGCAGTACTTC
j_gene: TRBJ1-2; abundance: .; d_gene: .; v_gene: TRBV20-1; CDR3aa: CSASYGYTF; CDR3nt: TGCAGTGCCTCCTATGGCTACACCTTC
j_gene: TRBJ1-2; abundance: .; d_gene: .; v_gene: TRBV4-1; CDR3aa: CASSQDSHRVIHGYTF; CDR3nt: TGCGCCAGCAGCCAAGATAGTCACAGGGTGATTCATGGCTACACCTTC
j_gene: TRBJ2-3; abundance: .; d_gene: .; v_gene: TRBV14; CDR3aa: CASSQDIGNSTDTQYF; CDR3nt: TGTGCCAGCAGCCAAGATATCGGTAATAGCACAGATACGCAGTATTTT
j_gene: TRBJ1-2; abundance: .; d_gene: TRBD1; v_gene: TRBV7-2; CDR3aa: CASSSGQGPFNYGYTF; CDR3nt: TGTGCCAGCAGCTCGGGACAGGGACCCTTTAACTATGGCTACACCTTC
j_gene: TRBJ2-3; abundance: .; d_gene: TRBD2; v_gene: TRBV4-2; CDR3aa: CASSQVRLAGGTDTQYF; CDR3nt: TGTGCCAGCAGCCAAGTTAGGTTAGCGGGGGGTACAGATACGCAGTATTTT
j_gene: TRBJ1-2; abundance: .; d_gene: .; v_gene: TRBV4-1; CDR3aa: CASSTTDYGYTF; CDR3nt: TGCGCCAGCAGCACGACAGATTATGGCTACACCTTC
j_gene: TRBJ1-1; abundance: .; d_gene: TRBD1; v_gene: TRBV10-3; CDR3aa: CAISEIGQGGGVNTEAFF; CDR3nt: TGTGCCATCAGTGAGATCGGACAGGGTGGGGGCGTGAACACTGAAGCTTTCTTT
j_gene: TRBJ1-1; abundance: .; d_gene: .; v_gene: TRBV6-5; CDR3aa: CASSPGNTEAFF; CDR3nt: TGTGCCAGCAGCCCGGGGAACACTGAAGCTTTCTTT
j_gene: TRBJ1-2; abundance: .; d_gene: TRBD1; v_gene: TRBV14; CDR3aa: CASSLHDRAYGYTF; CDR3nt: TGTGCCAGCAGCCTCCACGACAGGGCCTATGGCTACACCTTC
j_gene: TRBJ1-4; abundance: once; d_gene: TRBD1; v_gene: TRBV6-6; CDR3aa: CASSPTGGGEKLFF; CDR3nt: TGTGCCAGCAGCCCGACAGGGGGTGGTGAAAAACTGTTTTTT
j_gene: TRBJ1-6; abundance: once; d_gene: TRBD1; v_gene: TRBV28; CDR3aa: CASQTGANSPLHF; CDR3nt: TGTGCCAGTCAAACAGGGGCCAATTCACCCCTCCACTTT
j_gene: TRBJ1-2; abundance: once; d_gene: .; v_gene: TRBV30; CDR3aa: CAWAPWTGGYTF; CDR3nt: TGTGCCTGGGCTCCCTGGACGGGAGGCTACACCTTC
j_gene: TRBJ2-5; abundance: .; d_gene: .; v_gene: TRBV14; CDR3aa: CASSQGSRETQYF; CDR3nt: TGTGCCAGCAGCCAAGGATCTCGAGAGACCCAGTACTTC
j_gene: TRBJ2-2; abundance: .; d_gene: .; v_gene: TRBV7-8; CDR3aa: CASSLDLKKAGELFF; CDR3nt: TGTGCCAGCAGCTTAGACCTCAAAAAGGCCGGGGAGCTGTTTTTT
j_gene: TRBJ2-6; abundance: .; d_gene: .; v_gene: TRBV25-1; CDR3aa: CASSEIGGRGDEDVLTF; CDR3nt: TGTGCCAGCAGTGAAATTGGCGGCAGGGGCGACGAGGACGTCCTGACTTTC
j_gene: TRBJ2-5; abundance: .; d_gene: TRBD1; v_gene: TRBV7-9; CDR3aa: CASSLGRDRGQETQYF; CDR3nt: TGTGCCAGCAGCTTAGGACGGGACAGGGGGCAAGAGACCCAGTACTTC
j_gene: TRBJ1-5; abundance: .; d_gene: .; v_gene: TRBV5-1; CDR3aa: CASSLEGIREQPQHF; CDR3nt: TGCGCCAGCAGCTTGGAGGGGATTCGGGAGCAGCCCCAGCATTTT
j_gene: TRBJ2-5; abundance: .; d_gene: .; v_gene: TRBV5-1; CDR3aa: CASSPCTEVGRSATQYF; CDR3nt: TGCGCCAGCAGCCCATGTACCGAGGTGGGGAGGAGTGCGACCCAGTACTTC
j_gene: TRBJ2-2; abundance: .; d_gene: .; v_gene: TRBV7-3; CDR3aa: CASSLLGNTGELFF; CDR3nt: TGTGCCAGCAGCTTACTGGGGAACACCGGGGAGCTGTTTTTT
j_gene: TRBJ2-1; abundance: .; d_gene: TRBD2; v_gene: TRBV4-3; CDR3aa: CASSQRGGQAYNEQFF; CDR3nt: TGCGCCAGCAGCCAACGCGGGGGGCAGGCCTACAATGAGCAGTTCTTC
j_gene: TRBJ2-5; abundance: .; d_gene: TRBD2; v_gene: TRBV5-6; CDR3aa: CASSLRRGGQETQYF; CDR3nt: TGTGCCAGCAGCTTGAGGCGGGGGGGCCAAGAGACCCAGTACTTC
j_gene: TRBJ1-2; abundance: .; d_gene: .; v_gene: TRBV29-1; CDR3aa: CSVGGTPNYGYTF; CDR3nt: TGCAGCGTTGGGGGGACACCTAACTATGGCTACACCTTC
j_gene: TRBJ2-1; abundance: once; d_gene: .; v_gene: TRBV6-5; CDR3aa: CASSYSAQGNEQFF; CDR3nt: TGTGCCAGCAGTTACTCTGCCCAGGGCAATGAGCAGTTCTTC
j_gene: TRBJ2-7; abundance: .; d_gene: .; v_gene: TRBV11-2; CDR3aa: CASSLGSGDYEQYF; CDR3nt: TGTGCCAGCAGCTTAGGGTCCGGGGACTACGAGCAGTACTTC
j_gene: TRBJ1-1; abundance: .; d_gene: .; v_gene: TRBV5-4; CDR3aa: CASSLTGTSEAFF; CDR3nt: TGTGCCAGCAGCTTGACGGGGACATCTGAAGCTTTCTTT
j_gene: TRBJ1-2; abundance: .; d_gene: TRBD1; v_gene: TRBV29-1; CDR3aa: CSVEDGQGDYGYTF; CDR3nt: TGCAGCGTTGAAGATGGACAGGGGGACTATGGCTACACCTTC
j_gene: TRBJ2-7; abundance: .; d_gene: TRBD2; v_gene: TRBV10-3; CDR3aa: CAISESSGGIYEQYF; CDR3nt: TGTGCCATCAGTGAGTCTAGCGGGGGGATTTACGAGCAGTACTTC
j_gene: TRBJ1-1; abundance: .; d_gene: .; v_gene: TRBV6-5; CDR3aa: CASIPPSGTEAFF; CDR3nt: TGTGCCAGCATTCCACCAAGTGGGACTGAAGCTTTCTTT
j_gene: TRBJ2-7; abundance: .; d_gene: .; v_gene: TRBV29-1; CDR3aa: CSVAGESCEQYF; CDR3nt: TGCAGCGTCGCCGGGGAAAGCTGCGAGCAGTACTTC
j_gene: TRBJ2-2; abundance: .; d_gene: .; v_gene: TRBV19; CDR3aa: CASSIKVGELFF; CDR3nt: TGTGCCAGTAGTATAAAGGTCGGGGAGCTGTTTTTT
j_gene: TRBJ1-6; abundance: .; d_gene: .; v_gene: TRBV28; CDR3aa: CASSFGAAYNSPLHF; CDR3nt: TGTGCCAGCAGTTTTGGGGCAGCCTATAATTCACCCCTCCACTTT
j_gene: TRBJ1-1; abundance: .; d_gene: .; v_gene: TRBV30; CDR3aa: CAWRKLIGNTEAFF; CDR3nt: TGTGCCTGGAGGAAGTTAATTGGGAACACTGAAGCTTTCTTT
j_gene: TRBJ1-1; abundance: .; d_gene: TRBD1; v_gene: TRBV28; CDR3aa: CASPNPGQGATDTEAFF; CDR3nt: TGTGCCAGCCCAAACCCGGGACAGGGGGCGACGGACACTGAAGCTTTCTTT
j_gene: TRBJ2-3; abundance: .; d_gene: TRBD1; v_gene: TRBV27; CDR3aa: CASSLRDRDSTDTQYF; CDR3nt: TGTGCCAGCAGTTTACGGGACAGGGACAGCACAGATACGCAGTATTTT
j_gene: TRBJ1-5; abundance: .; d_gene: .; v_gene: TRBV6-1; CDR3aa: CASVGQTSNQPQHF; CDR3nt: TGTGCCAGCGTTGGACAGACAAGCAATCAGCCCCAGCATTTT
j_gene: TRBJ2-1; abundance: .; d_gene: TRBD2; v_gene: TRBV7-2; CDR3aa: CASSLLRGLSYNEQFF; CDR3nt: TGTGCCAGCAGCTTATTGCGGGGGTTATCCTACAATGAGCAGTTCTTC
j_gene: TRBJ1-4; abundance: .; d_gene: TRBD1; v_gene: TRBV14; CDR3aa: CASSQQGQGGRVDEKLFF; CDR3nt: TGTGCCAGCAGCCAACAGGGACAGGGAGGAAGGGTCGATGAAAAACTGTTTTTT
j_gene: TRBJ1-5; abundance: .; d_gene: .; v_gene: TRBV29-1; CDR3aa: CSVEVNSNQPQHF; CDR3nt: TGCAGCGTTGAAGTTAATAGCAATCAGCCCCAGCATTTT
j_gene: TRBJ2-5; abundance: .; d_gene: .; v_gene: TRBV19; CDR3aa: CASRDTGTQETQYF; CDR3nt: TGTGCCAGTAGAGATACAGGAACCCAAGAGACCCAGTACTTC
j_gene: TRBJ1-2; abundance: .; d_gene: TRBD1; v_gene: TRBV2; CDR3aa: CASRAPGQGNGYTF; CDR3nt: TGTGCCAGCAGGGCGCCGGGACAGGGGAATGGCTACACCTTC
j_gene: TRBJ2-1; abundance: .; d_gene: TRBD1; v_gene: TRBV5-6; CDR3aa: CASSLQDRAYNEQFF; CDR3nt: TGTGCCAGCAGCCTACAGGACAGGGCCTACAATGAGCAGTTCTTC
j_gene: TRBJ1-1; abundance: .; d_gene: .; v_gene: TRBV2; CDR3aa: CASSDTGNPNTEAFF; CDR3nt: TGTGCCAGCAGTGACACAGGGAACCCGAACACTGAAGCTTTCTTT
j_gene: TRBJ2-7; abundance: .; d_gene: .; v_gene: TRBV5-4; CDR3aa: CASSLWEGTESSYEQYF; CDR3nt: TGTGCCAGCAGCTTGTGGGAGGGGACAGAGAGCTCCTACGAGCAGTACTTC
j_gene: TRBJ1-2; abundance: .; d_gene: TRBD1; v_gene: TRBV6-6; CDR3aa: CASSYSTGGIGYTF; CDR3nt: TGTGCCAGCAGTTACTCTACAGGGGGGATCGGCTACACCTTC
j_gene: TRBJ2-7; abundance: .; d_gene: .; v_gene: TRBV28; CDR3aa: CASRLVSWRGGNEQYF; CDR3nt: TGTGCCAGCAGACTCGTCTCGTGGAGGGGTGGTAACGAGCAGTACTTC
j_gene: TRBJ1-2; abundance: .; d_gene: TRBD1; v_gene: TRBV10-2; CDR3aa: CASSGNMTGGYGYTF; CDR3nt: TGCGCCAGCAGTGGAAACATGACAGGGGGCTATGGCTACACCTTC
j_gene: TRBJ1-4; abundance: .; d_gene: .; v_gene: TRBV2; CDR3aa: CASSDSQGIEEKLFF; CDR3nt: TGTGCCAGCAGTGATAGTCAGGGTATCGAAGAAAAACTGTTTTTT
j_gene: TRBJ1-5; abundance: once; d_gene: TRBD1; v_gene: TRBV28; CDR3aa: CASSLPETGGYSNQPQHF; CDR3nt: TGTGCCAGCAGCTTACCCGAGACAGGGGGCTATAGCAATCAGCCCCAGCATTTT
j_gene: TRBJ2-7; abundance: .; d_gene: TRBD2; v_gene: TRBV9; CDR3aa: CASSVGPTSGVTYEQYF; CDR3nt: TGTGCCAGCAGCGTAGGCCCGACTAGCGGGGTTACCTACGAGCAGTACTTC
j_gene: TRBJ2-3; abundance: .; d_gene: .; v_gene: TRBV30; CDR3aa: CAWSGDRWTDTQYF; CDR3nt: TGTGCCTGGAGTGGCGACAGGTGGACAGATACGCAGTATTTT
j_gene: TRBJ1-2; abundance: .; d_gene: TRBD1; v_gene: TRBV9; CDR3aa: CASSPRTGLNYGYTF; CDR3nt: TGTGCCAGCAGCCCCCGGACAGGGTTAAACTATGGCTACACCTTC